One T cell receptor (beta chain) is described in this entry. Its antigen is not identified. The sample carries other DNA sequences with the same CDR3. CDR1 and CDR2 (germline): LNHDA, SQIVND (reference sequence). This CDR3 region has 14 residues. With 3 bases clipped from V and 4 bases from J, the junction kept 4 bases outside the gene matches. This sample was taken from a study of shared clonotypes between healthy human individuals. Nashville, Tennessee was home to all donors, who were Caucasian adults. Into CD45RA+ naive and CD45RA-negative memory subsets, the CD4+ cells were split. Study-wide points: Estimated richness values were generally larger in naive subsets than in memory subsets. The donor pool, a small one, limited the genetic and exposure-history diversity represented.

Using immunoSEQ multiplex PCR, the repertoire was profiled, and TCRdb retains in-frame clones only, with some absent. The sample carries roughly 2.2 million clones, 85% to 95% recorded once. Sequencing was performed on naive CD4+ T cells from PBMCs. Subset given: CD45RA+ positively selected. This clonotype was obtained from a man younger than 35 in good health. Some clones in this sample may be carry-over from other donors' samples. The chain joins TRBV19 to TRBJ2-3; 7 bases map to TRBD1. The CDR3 DNA reads TGTGCCAGTAGTATGGGCCAGGGGGCAGATACGCAGTATTTT. This sequence encodes CASSMGQGADTQYF.